The rows below give T cell receptor beta chains drawn from one sample of a study of graft-versus-host responses after intestinal transplantation. Libraries were prepared by immunoSEQ multiplex PCR; TCRdb keeps only in-frame clonotypes and omits some of them. The repertoire has roughly 25,000 clones, under 45% of them found once; the top ten carry around 0.66%. The sample was alloreactive CD4+ T cells from a mixed lymphocyte reaction culture, taken before intestinal transplant. The receptors come from a human patient who received an intestinal transplant. CDR3s include the opening cysteine and the closing phenylalanine or tryptophan. D genes are given only for firm matches. Expanded clones are given a class, and other clones once, few, many or no size at all.

J,size,V,D,CDR3,DNA
TRBJ2-1,few,TRBV15,TRBD1,CATSRGTGNTNEQFF,TGTGCCACCAGCAGAGGGACAGGGAACACCAATGAGCAGTTCTTC
TRBJ2-7,few,TRBV6-6,TRBD1,CASSPQGAGYEQYF,TGTGCCAGCAGCCCCCAGGGGGCTGGCTACGAGCAGTACTTC
TRBJ2-1,-,TRBV9,-,CASSPHPGDYNEQFF,TGTGCCAGCAGCCCCCACCCCGGGGACTACAATGAGCAGTTCTTC
TRBJ1-5,-,TRBV30,-,CAWSIHSNQPQHF,TGTGCCTGGAGTATTCATAGCAATCAGCCCCAGCATTTT
TRBJ2-7,-,TRBV12-5,-,CASGLSYYSQGSYEQYF,TGTGCTAGTGGTTTGTCCTACTACTCCCAGGGCTCCTACGAGCAGTACTTC
TRBJ2-7,-,TRBV7-8,-,CASSLFRGVVYEQYF,TGTGCCAGCAGCTTATTTCGGGGTGTCGTGTACGAGCAGTACTTC
TRBJ2-3,-,TRBV9,-,CASGVGSWGPSDTQYF,TGTGCCAGCGGCGTAGGGAGTTGGGGCCCATCAGATACGCAGTATTTT
TRBJ1-4,-,TRBV9,-,CASSVATGGYEKLFF,TGTGCCAGCAGCGTAGCTACGGGGGGTTATGAAAAACTGTTTTTT
TRBJ1-1,-,TRBV15,-,CATSRDRGRNTEAFF,TGTGCCACCAGCAGAGATCGAGGTCGGAACACTGAAGCTTTCTTT
TRBJ2-2,-,TRBV7-6,TRBD1,CASSPRDRVYTGELFF,TGTGCCAGCAGCCCCCGGGACAGGGTCTACACCGGGGAGCTGTTTTTT
TRBJ2-2,few,TRBV6-6,TRBD1,CASSYGDRFAGELFF,TGTGCCAGCAGTTACGGGGACAGGTTTGCCGGGGAGCTGTTTTTT
TRBJ1-2,-,TRBV4-2,-,CASSQDAGRDYGYTF,TGTGCCAGCAGCCAAGATGCGGGGCGGGACTATGGCTACACCTTC
TRBJ2-7,-,TRBV6-5,TRBD2,CASSSDLSGRGEQYF,TGTGCCAGCAGTTCTGACCTTAGCGGGAGGGGCGAGCAGTACTTC
TRBJ2-3,-,TRBV6-5,-,CASARAGGGDYTQYF,TGTGCCAGCGCCCGAGCTGGGGGGGGCGACTATACGCAGTATTTT
TRBJ1-2,-,TRBV4-3,-,CASSRVAGNRVGGYTF,TGCGCCAGCAGCCGGGTAGCCGGGAACAGGGTCGGTGGCTACACCTTC
TRBJ2-1,few,TRBV7-6,TRBD2,CASSRLAGLASGSYNEQFF,TGTGCCAGCAGCCGACTAGCGGGGTTGGCAAGTGGGTCCTACAATGAGCAGTTCTTC
TRBJ1-2,-,TRBV18,TRBD1,CASSPTYRDREGGYTF,TGTGCCAGCTCACCAACCTACCGGGACAGGGAAGGCGGCTACACCTTC
TRBJ1-2,-,TRBV7-9,-,CASSLAGGNYGYTF,TGTGCCAGCAGCTTAGCAGGCGGTAACTATGGCTACACCTTC
TRBJ2-1,-,TRBV6-5,-,CASSYWQAYNEQFF,TGTGCCAGCAGTTACTGGCAGGCCTACAATGAGCAGTTCTTC
TRBJ2-7,-,TRBV5-1,TRBD2,CASSGGTSGRARRYEQYF,TGCGCCAGCAGCGGCGGGACTAGCGGGAGGGCCAGGAGGTACGAGCAGTACTTC
TRBJ1-2,-,TRBV6-5,-,CASSYTRTYGYTF,TGTGCCAGCAGTTACACACGGACTTATGGCTACACCTTC
TRBJ1-1,-,TRBV11-2,-,CASSYEGLNTEAFF,TGTGCCAGCAGCTACGAGGGACTCAACACTGAAGCTTTCTTT
TRBJ2-7,-,TRBV19,TRBD2,CASSIRLAGGYEQYF,TGTGCCAGTAGTATTAGACTAGCGGGTGGATACGAGCAGTACTTC
TRBJ2-1,-,TRBV20-1,-,CSASGFAEQFF,TGCAGTGCTAGCGGGTTCGCTGAGCAGTTCTTC
TRBJ2-3,few,TRBV7-2,-,CASSWGRGTDTQYF,TGTGCCAGCAGTTGGGGGCGAGGCACAGATACGCAGTATTTT
TRBJ1-4,few,TRBV6-1,-,CASGGVADEKLFF,TGTGCCAGCGGGGGGGTTGCGGATGAAAAACTGTTTTTT
TRBJ1-3,-,TRBV5-1,-,CASSLGARGSGNTIYF,TGCGCCAGCAGCTTGGGTGCCAGGGGCTCTGGAAACACCATATATTTT
TRBJ2-1,few,TRBV28,-,CASAYLGEQFF,TGTGCCAGCGCCTACCTAGGTGAGCAGTTCTTC
TRBJ1-1,-,TRBV11-2,TRBD1,CASSFLGQVGTEAFF,TGTGCCAGCAGCTTCCTCGGACAGGTTGGCACTGAAGCTTTCTTT
TRBJ2-1,-,TRBV5-1,-,CASSLFFWQGYNEQFF,TGCGCCAGCAGCTTGTTCTTTTGGCAGGGCTACAATGAGCAGTTCTTC
TRBJ2-1,few,TRBV6-5,TRBD1,CASRGQGINEQFF,TGTGCCAGCAGGGGACAGGGGATCAATGAGCAGTTCTTC
TRBJ1-2,-,TRBV28,-,CASRPSQGRRGYTF,TGTGCCAGCAGACCGTCCCAGGGGCGCCGAGGCTACACCTTC
TRBJ1-3,-,TRBV30,-,CAWSVYGNTIYF,TGTGCCTGGAGTGTCTATGGAAACACCATATATTTT
TRBJ1-1,-,TRBV18,-,CASSSTDMNTEAFF,TGTGCCAGCTCATCGACAGACATGAACACTGAAGCTTTCTTT
TRBJ2-1,-,TRBV7-2,-,CASTPGPSYNEQFF,TGTGCCAGCACCCCTGGGCCTTCTTACAATGAGCAGTTCTTC
TRBJ2-7,-,TRBV6-5,-,CASSRAVGYEQYF,TGTGCCAGCAGTAGAGCGGTAGGCTACGAGCAGTACTTC
TRBJ2-1,-,TRBV5-1,TRBD2,CASSLFPASGGAYEQFF,TGCGCCAGCAGCTTGTTCCCAGCTAGCGGGGGGGCCTATGAGCAGTTCTTC
TRBJ2-3,-,TRBV2,TRBD2,CASTPLGGPSDNTDTQYF,TGTGCCAGCACCCCACTGGGAGGGCCGAGCGATAACACAGATACGCAGTATTTT
TRBJ2-3,-,TRBV7-2,-,CASSSGGGPWTDTQYF,TGTGCCAGCAGCTCGGGTGGCGGGCCTTGGACAGATACGCAGTATTTT